This section outlines one T cell receptor (beta chain) sequence together with its context. Measured with immunoSEQ multiplex PCR; TCRdb has only the in-frame clones, and not every one. The sample includes about 500,000 clones, 80% to 90% of them seen just once. This sample was included in a study of blood T cell repertoires in COVID-19. Study-wide context: The study drew acute and convalescent COVID-19 samples from the United States, Italy and Spain. PBMCs, B-cell-depleted T cells, or T cells were the source of the cDNA or gDNA that made up the material.

In germline, CDR1 is SEHNR, CDR2 FQNEAQ (reference sequence). The V end was cut by 1 base, the J end by 2 bases, with 8 bases between. The CDR3 is 14 amino acids. Patients of the Seattle cohort, enrolled during active infection, were followed longitudinally. The sequence was obtained from a man aged 18 to 29 with COVID-19, enrolled during active disease. The sequencing input was peripheral blood. The chain is built from TRBV7-9 and TRBJ1-1; D not certain. The CDR3 DNA sequence: TGTGCCAGCAGCTTAGGTCAGGATAACACTGAAGCTTTCTTT. Protein: CASSLGQDNTEAFF.